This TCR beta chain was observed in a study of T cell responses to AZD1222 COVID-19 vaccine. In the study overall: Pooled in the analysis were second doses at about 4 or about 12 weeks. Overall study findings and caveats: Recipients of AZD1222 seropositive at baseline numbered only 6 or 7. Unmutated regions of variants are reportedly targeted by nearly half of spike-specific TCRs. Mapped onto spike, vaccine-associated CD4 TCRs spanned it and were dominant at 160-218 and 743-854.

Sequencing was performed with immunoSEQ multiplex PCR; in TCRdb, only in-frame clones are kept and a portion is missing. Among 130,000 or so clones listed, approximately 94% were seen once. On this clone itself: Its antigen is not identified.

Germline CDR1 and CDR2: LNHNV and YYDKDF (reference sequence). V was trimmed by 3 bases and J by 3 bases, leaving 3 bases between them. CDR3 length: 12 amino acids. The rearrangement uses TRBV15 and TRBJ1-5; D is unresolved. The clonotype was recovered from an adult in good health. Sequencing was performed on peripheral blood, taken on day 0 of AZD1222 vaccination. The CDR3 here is CATSRTNQPQHF. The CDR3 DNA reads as TGTGCCACCAGCAGGACCAATCAGCCCCAGCATTTT.